One TCR beta chain is described in this entry. Its specificity is not known. Other nucleotide sequences from this sample produce the same CDR3. In the naive CD8 group, cells lacked CD45RO and were positively selected for CCR7, so terminally differentiated effector memory CD45RA+ cells were left out. Caucasian adults living in Nashville, Tennessee, provided all samples. The germline gives CDR1 SEHNR, CDR2 FQNEAQ (reference sequence). The CDR3 length is 11 residues. Trimming cost V 6 bases and J 1 base, with 4 bases left between them. The table came from immunoSEQ multiplex PCR; TCRdb's copy has only in-frame clones and leaves some out. Of roughly 2.1 million clones in the sample, about 92% were seen once. The data were taken from a study of shared clonotypes between healthy human individuals. Study observations and caveats: Generation probabilities of non-shared clonotypes were lower (relative to those shared by all four donors).

This TCR came from a man in his late teens or twenties in good health. Some clones in this sample may be carry-over from other donors' samples. The sequencing sample was made of naive CD8+ T cells from PBMCs. The chain is built from TRBV7-9 and TRBJ2-7, with D hard to call. In DNA, the CDR3 is TGTGCCAGCAGTCATTCCTACGAGCAGTACTTC. Encoded protein: CASSHSYEQYF.